Listed below are T cell receptor beta chains from one sample, sequenced in a study of shared clonotypes between healthy human individuals. Data came from immunoSEQ multiplex PCR; TCRdb stores just in-frame clones and leaves some out. The table lists about 2 million clones, just under 95% of them singletons. What was sequenced was naive CD8+ T cells sorted from blood. The origin of the receptors is a man younger than 35 in good health. Each CDR3 is given with its conserved first and last residue. D genes are given only for firm matches. Clone size appears in some rows only: once, few, many, or a class for an expanded clone.

j_call clone_size d_call v_call cdr3_nt cdr3_aa
TRBJ1-5 . . TRBV6-1 TGTGCCAGCAGTGAATGGATTCGGGGAAATCAGCCCCAGCATTTT CASSEWIRGNQPQHF
TRBJ1-2 . . TRBV7-9 TGTGCCAGCAGTTCCGCCGGGACCCCTCGGTTGGGAGGCTACACCTTC CASSSAGTPRLGGYTF
TRBJ2-5 . . TRBV4-1 TGCGCCAGCAGCCCCCAGGGGATGGAGACCCAGTACTTC CASSPQGMETQYF
TRBJ2-7 once . TRBV29-1 TGCAGCGTTGGTCCCCCCAACGCACTTACCGAGCAGTACTTC CSVGPPNALTEQYF
TRBJ2-7 . TRBD1 TRBV25-1 TGTGCCAGCATGGAGACAGGGTCGTTGGAGCAGTACTTC CASMETGSLEQYF
TRBJ2-5 . . TRBV4-1 TGCGCCAGCAGCCCAAGGGACCTCGAGCAAGAGACCCAGTACTTC CASSPRDLEQETQYF
TRBJ2-7 . . TRBV5-4 TGTGCCAGCAGCTTGGGACCAGTCGACGAGCAGTACTTC CASSLGPVDEQYF
TRBJ1-2 . . TRBV7-8 TGTGCCAGCAGCTTAGCTGGACCCCTCGGCTATGGCTACACCTTC CASSLAGPLGYGYTF
TRBJ2-1 . . TRBV30 TGTGCCTGGAGTGGAGACTATACCTCCTACAATGAGCAGTTCTTC CAWSGDYTSYNEQFF
TRBJ1-3 . . TRBV30 TGTGCCTGGAGTGTAACCGTGGCGGACACCATATATTTT CAWSVTVADTIYF
TRBJ2-1 once TRBD2 TRBV9 TGTGCCAGCAGCGTAGTGGACGGGGGGGCCCACAATGAGCAGTTCTTC CASSVVDGGAHNEQFF
TRBJ2-7 . TRBD1 TRBV5-6 TGTGCCAGCAGCCCTGGGACAGCCTGGGTGGAGCAGTACTTC CASSPGTAWVEQYF
TRBJ1-2 . . TRBV19 TGTGCCAGTAGTACTGGGACCTATGGCTACACCTTC CASSTGTYGYTF
TRBJ1-3 . . TRBV6-6 TGTGCCAGCAGTCGCTGGGACCTCTCTGGAAACACCATATATTTT CASSRWDLSGNTIYF
TRBJ1-4 . TRBD1 TRBV9 TGTGCCAGCAGCGTAGCCGGGACAGGGACCGAAAAACTGTTTTTT CASSVAGTGTEKLFF
TRBJ2-1 . TRBD2 TRBV7-3 TGTGCCAGCAGCCCCGGGACTAGCGGGGCGAGCTCCTACAATGAGCAGTTCTTC CASSPGTSGASSYNEQFF
TRBJ2-4 . . TRBV7-9 TGTGCCAGCAGCGATCTGCAGGGAGGCATTCAGTACTTC CASSDLQGGIQYF
TRBJ2-1 . . TRBV7-2 TGTGCCAGCAGCTTAGTAAAATCCTACAATGAGCAGTTCTTC CASSLVKSYNEQFF
TRBJ1-2 . . TRBV29-1 TGCAGCGTTGAGGCAGCTAACTATGGCTACACCTTC CSVEAANYGYTF
TRBJ2-3 . . TRBV11-3 TGTGCCAGCAGCTTAGGGGGGTTTCCAGATACGCAGTATTTT CASSLGGFPDTQYF